This T cell receptor (beta chain) was sequenced for a study of T cell responses to AZD1222 COVID-19 vaccine. The V gene lost 3 bases and the J gene lost 8 bases, with 11 bases spanning the gap. This CDR3 has 14 residues. The germline V gene has CDR1 LNHDA and CDR2 SQIVND (reference sequence). TCRdb's table, derived via immunoSEQ multiplex PCR, lists solely in-frame clones and lacks some. This sample has roughly 150,000 clones, with roughly 91% found just once. The input for sequencing was peripheral blood, taken 28 days after the second AZD1222 dose. The TCR was taken from an adult who received the AZD1222 COVID-19 vaccine. This chain links TRBV19 with TRBJ1-6; D remains ambiguous. CDR3 protein: CASSITSVDSPLHF. CDR3 coding DNA: TGTGCCAGTAGTATCACTTCAGTGGATTCACCCCTCCACTTT.